A selection of T cell receptor beta chains follows, all from one sample in a study of blood T cell repertoires in COVID-19. Using immunoSEQ multiplex PCR, the repertoire was profiled, and TCRdb retains in-frame clones only, with some absent. The sample holds 200,000 or so clones; 81% are singletons and the top ten take 9% to 15%. Specimen: peripheral blood. Receptors were obtained from a woman aged 80 or over with COVID-19, enrolled during active disease. CDR3s include the opening cysteine and the closing phenylalanine or tryptophan. A D gene is named only where the DNA matches it firmly. The size entry is marked missing in some rows and otherwise reads once, few, many or a size class.

v_gene: TRBV15; abundance: .; d_gene: .; j_gene: TRBJ1-2; CDR3aa: CATSREEGDYGYTF; CDR3nt: TGTGCCACCAGCAGAGAGGAGGGAGACTATGGCTACACCTTC
v_gene: TRBV4-1; abundance: .; d_gene: .; j_gene: TRBJ2-1; CDR3aa: CASSQDGLSAYNEQFF; CDR3nt: TGCGCCAGCAGCCAAGATGGGCTGAGTGCCTACAATGAGCAGTTCTTC
v_gene: TRBV30; abundance: .; d_gene: TRBD2; j_gene: TRBJ2-2; CDR3aa: CAWMDPRGGLFF; CDR3nt: TGTGCCTGGATGGACCCTCGGGGGGGGTTGTTTTTT
v_gene: TRBV7-8; abundance: .; d_gene: TRBD1; j_gene: TRBJ2-4; CDR3aa: CASSLVANPGTGGGSKNIQYF; CDR3nt: TGTGCCAGCAGCTTAGTAGCAAACCCCGGGACAGGGGGTGGGTCCAAAAACATTCAGTACTTC
v_gene: TRBV15; abundance: .; d_gene: TRBD2; j_gene: TRBJ2-2; CDR3aa: CATSRVAGGANTGELFF; CDR3nt: TGTGCCACCAGCAGAGTGGCGGGAGGGGCGAACACCGGGGAGCTGTTTTTT
v_gene: TRBV18; abundance: few; d_gene: TRBD1; j_gene: TRBJ1-2; CDR3aa: CASSSGTGVYGYTF; CDR3nt: TGTGCCAGCTCGTCCGGGACAGGGGTCTATGGCTACACCTTC
v_gene: TRBV6-6; abundance: .; d_gene: TRBD1; j_gene: TRBJ1-4; CDR3aa: CASSPTGTANEKLFF; CDR3nt: TGTGCCAGCAGTCCGACAGGGACGGCTAATGAAAAACTGTTTTTT
v_gene: TRBV24-1; abundance: .; d_gene: TRBD1; j_gene: TRBJ2-5; CDR3aa: CATSDPLQGARETQYF; CDR3nt: TGTGCCACCAGTGATCCTCTACAGGGGGCACGAGAGACCCAGTACTTC
v_gene: TRBV20-1; abundance: .; d_gene: .; j_gene: TRBJ1-2; CDR3aa: CRTTYNYGYTF; CDR3nt: TGCAGGACAACTTATAACTATGGCTACACCTTC
v_gene: TRBV6-5; abundance: .; d_gene: TRBD1; j_gene: TRBJ1-2; CDR3aa: CASSRQGSYGYTF; CDR3nt: TGTGCCAGCAGCCGACAGGGCTCCTATGGCTACACCTTC
v_gene: TRBV5-1; abundance: .; d_gene: TRBD1; j_gene: TRBJ2-5; CDR3aa: CASSLGTGSQETQYF; CDR3nt: TGCGCCAGCAGCTTGGGGACAGGGTCCCAAGAGACCCAGTACTTC
v_gene: TRBV2; abundance: many; d_gene: TRBD2; j_gene: TRBJ2-7; CDR3aa: CASSGAGGSQLYEQYF; CDR3nt: TGTGCCAGCAGTGGTGCGGGGGGCTCGCAGCTCTACGAGCAGTACTTC
v_gene: TRBV6-2/TRBV6-3; abundance: .; d_gene: TRBD2; j_gene: TRBJ2-4; CDR3aa: CASSPRSAGGPGIQYF; CDR3nt: TGTGCCAGCAGCCCGCGTTCCGCGGGAGGGCCGGGCATTCAGTACTTC
v_gene: TRBV28; abundance: .; d_gene: TRBD1; j_gene: TRBJ2-7; CDR3aa: CASSPLGTGSSYEQYF; CDR3nt: TGTGCCAGCAGCCCCTTAGGGACAGGGTCCTCCTACGAGCAGTACTTC
v_gene: TRBV27; abundance: .; d_gene: TRBD1; j_gene: TRBJ2-3; CDR3aa: CASSLNRGLGVTQYF; CDR3nt: TGTGCCAGCAGCCTTAACAGGGGGTTGGGAGTTACGCAGTATTTT
v_gene: TRBV6-1; abundance: .; d_gene: .; j_gene: TRBJ1-2; CDR3aa: CASSESPSNGYTF; CDR3nt: TGTGCCAGCAGTGAATCCCCTAGCAATGGCTACACCTTC
v_gene: TRBV4-2; abundance: .; d_gene: TRBD2; j_gene: TRBJ2-1; CDR3aa: CASSLGLAGEVAGEQFF; CDR3nt: TGTGCCAGCAGCCTAGGACTAGCGGGAGAAGTTGCTGGTGAGCAGTTCTTC
v_gene: TRBV7-3; abundance: .; d_gene: TRBD1; j_gene: TRBJ1-2; CDR3aa: CASSITGGGNYGYTF; CDR3nt: TGTGCCAGCAGCATTACAGGGGGCGGGAACTATGGCTACACCTTC
v_gene: TRBV10-3; abundance: .; d_gene: TRBD2; j_gene: TRBJ2-3; CDR3aa: CAISDLAGGRSTQYF; CDR3nt: TGTGCCATCAGTGATCTAGCGGGGGGGCGGAGTACGCAGTATTTT
v_gene: TRBV7-9; abundance: .; d_gene: .; j_gene: TRBJ2-7; CDR3aa: CASSVTKRAHSYEQYF; CDR3nt: TGTGCCAGCAGCGTAACTAAGCGGGCCCACTCCTACGAGCAGTACTTC
v_gene: TRBV4-3; abundance: once; d_gene: .; j_gene: TRBJ1-4; CDR3aa: CASILKRRAMEEKLFF; CDR3nt: TGCGCCAGCATTCTAAAACGCAGGGCGATGGAAGAAAAACTGTTTTTT
v_gene: TRBV7-9; abundance: .; d_gene: TRBD1; j_gene: TRBJ1-1; CDR3aa: CASSFTGGRRMNTEAFF; CDR3nt: TGTGCCAGCAGCTTCACAGGGGGAAGGAGAATGAACACTGAAGCTTTCTTT
v_gene: TRBV28; abundance: .; d_gene: TRBD1; j_gene: TRBJ1-2; CDR3aa: CASSLGQSAYLYGYTF; CDR3nt: TGTGCCAGCAGTTTGGGACAGTCCGCTTACCTCTATGGCTACACCTTC
v_gene: TRBV5-1; abundance: once; d_gene: TRBD1; j_gene: TRBJ1-4; CDR3aa: CASSLTGYGEKLFF; CDR3nt: TGCGCCAGCAGCCTGACAGGGTACGGCGAAAAACTGTTTTTT
v_gene: TRBV27; abundance: .; d_gene: TRBD1; j_gene: TRBJ1-4; CDR3aa: CASSPRTGVEKLFF; CDR3nt: TGTGCCAGCAGTCCCCGGACAGGGGTTGAAAAACTGTTTTTT
v_gene: TRBV18; abundance: once; d_gene: .; j_gene: TRBJ1-6; CDR3aa: CASSPLPVGNSPLHF; CDR3nt: TGTGCCAGCTCACCCCTCCCTGTCGGTAATTCACCCCTCCACTTT
v_gene: TRBV19; abundance: .; d_gene: TRBD1; j_gene: TRBJ2-2; CDR3aa: CASSSSGQLTNTGELFF; CDR3nt: TGTGCCAGTAGTTCATCGGGACAGTTAACGAACACCGGGGAGCTGTTTTTT
v_gene: TRBV9; abundance: .; d_gene: TRBD2; j_gene: TRBJ2-3; CDR3aa: CASSPGLAGFPGDTQYF; CDR3nt: TGTGCCAGCAGCCCAGGACTAGCGGGGTTCCCCGGGGATACGCAGTATTTT
v_gene: TRBV29-1; abundance: .; d_gene: .; j_gene: TRBJ2-1; CDR3aa: CSVGWAGNEQFF; CDR3nt: TGCAGCGTTGGATGGGCAGGGAATGAGCAGTTCTTC
v_gene: TRBV9; abundance: .; d_gene: .; j_gene: TRBJ1-2; CDR3aa: CASSAVSGYGYTF; CDR3nt: TGTGCCAGCAGCGCCGTTTCGGGCTATGGCTACACCTTC
v_gene: TRBV19; abundance: few; d_gene: .; j_gene: TRBJ2-3; CDR3aa: CATLRTRDRLSRDTQYF; CDR3nt: TGTGCCACCCTAAGAACCCGAGACAGGCTCTCCCGGGATACGCAGTATTTT
v_gene: TRBV18; abundance: .; d_gene: TRBD1; j_gene: TRBJ1-6; CDR3aa: CASSPLNRGQSPLHF; CDR3nt: TGTGCCAGCTCACCACTCAACAGGGGGCAGTCACCCCTCCACTTT
v_gene: TRBV30; abundance: .; d_gene: .; j_gene: TRBJ2-3; CDR3aa: CAWNYSDTQYF; CDR3nt: TGTGCCTGGAACTATTCAGATACGCAGTATTTT
v_gene: TRBV6-6; abundance: .; d_gene: TRBD1; j_gene: TRBJ1-4; CDR3aa: CASRAGTGSKKLFF; CDR3nt: TGTGCCAGCAGGGCGGGGACAGGGAGTAAAAAACTGTTTTTT
v_gene: TRBV7-8; abundance: few; d_gene: .; j_gene: TRBJ2-3; CDR3aa: CASSQQTDTQYF; CDR3nt: TGTGCCAGCAGCCAACAGACAGATACGCAGTATTTT
v_gene: TRBV5-1; abundance: .; d_gene: TRBD2; j_gene: TRBJ2-7; CDR3aa: CASSRREGYEQYF; CDR3nt: TGCGCCAGCTCTCGACGGGAGGGCTACGAGCAGTACTTC
v_gene: TRBV25-1; abundance: .; d_gene: .; j_gene: TRBJ1-1; CDR3aa: CASTRVRDTEAFF; CDR3nt: TGTGCCAGCACAAGGGTGAGGGACACTGAAGCTTTCTTT
v_gene: TRBV7-8; abundance: .; d_gene: .; j_gene: TRBJ2-1; CDR3aa: CASSWGLTHPFF; CDR3nt: TGTGCCAGCAGCTGGGGACTCACACACCCGTTCTTC
v_gene: TRBV7-8; abundance: many; d_gene: TRBD2; j_gene: TRBJ2-2; CDR3aa: CASSLDRLRERGGELFF; CDR3nt: TGTGCCAGCAGCTTAGATCGGTTGCGGGAGAGGGGCGGGGAGCTGTTTTTT
v_gene: TRBV6-5; abundance: once; d_gene: .; j_gene: TRBJ2-7; CDR3aa: CASSRQTYEQYF; CDR3nt: TGTGCCAGCAGTCGACAGACCTACGAGCAGTACTTC
v_gene: TRBV10-3; abundance: .; d_gene: TRBD1; j_gene: TRBJ1-2; CDR3aa: CAINTGASYGYTF; CDR3nt: TGTGCCATCAATACAGGGGCCTCCTATGGCTACACCTTC
v_gene: TRBV6-5; abundance: .; d_gene: TRBD1; j_gene: TRBJ1-1; CDR3aa: CASSYSWQGGTEAFF; CDR3nt: TGTGCCAGCAGTTACTCATGGCAGGGGGGTACTGAAGCTTTCTTT
v_gene: TRBV5-6; abundance: .; d_gene: TRBD1; j_gene: TRBJ1-4; CDR3aa: CASSLIYRGAPEKLFF; CDR3nt: TGTGCCAGCAGCTTGATTTACAGGGGAGCGCCTGAAAAACTGTTTTTT
v_gene: TRBV6-5; abundance: .; d_gene: TRBD2; j_gene: TRBJ2-1; CDR3aa: CASSSRRTSGYNEQFF; CDR3nt: TGTGCCAGCAGTTCGAGGAGGACTAGCGGCTACAATGAGCAGTTCTTC
v_gene: TRBV27; abundance: .; d_gene: TRBD1; j_gene: TRBJ1-1; CDR3aa: CASSPTGVTEAFF; CDR3nt: TGTGCCAGCAGTCCTACAGGGGTTACTGAAGCTTTCTTT
v_gene: TRBV4-3; abundance: .; d_gene: .; j_gene: TRBJ1-1; CDR3aa: CASSQGGQGAEAFF; CDR3nt: TGCGCCAGCAGCCAAGGTGGCCAGGGCGCTGAAGCTTTCTTT
v_gene: TRBV2; abundance: .; d_gene: TRBD2; j_gene: TRBJ2-3; CDR3aa: CASRDGLAGVRHTDTQYF; CDR3nt: TGTGCCAGCAGAGATGGACTAGCGGGAGTCCGACACACAGATACGCAGTATTTT
v_gene: TRBV6-5; abundance: .; d_gene: TRBD2; j_gene: TRBJ2-5; CDR3aa: CAAGGRRAQYF; CDR3nt: TGTGCCGCGGGGGGTCGGAGGGCCCAGTACTTC
v_gene: TRBV27; abundance: .; d_gene: .; j_gene: TRBJ1-5; CDR3aa: CASSLRGYSNQPQHF; CDR3nt: TGTGCCAGCAGTTTAAGGGGATATAGCAATCAGCCCCAGCATTTT
v_gene: TRBV29-1; abundance: .; d_gene: TRBD2; j_gene: TRBJ2-2; CDR3aa: CSVAGTSGSRTGELFF; CDR3nt: TGCAGCGTTGCCGGGACTAGCGGGAGCCGGACCGGGGAGCTGTTTTTT
v_gene: TRBV7-9; abundance: .; d_gene: .; j_gene: TRBJ1-2; CDR3aa: CASTSSWWAGYTF; CDR3nt: TGTGCCAGCACCTCGTCGTGGTGGGCCGGCTACACCTTC
v_gene: TRBV27; abundance: .; d_gene: .; j_gene: TRBJ1-1; CDR3aa: CASSFDRNTEAFF; CDR3nt: TGTGCCAGCAGTTTTGACAGGAACACTGAAGCTTTCTTT
v_gene: TRBV19; abundance: .; d_gene: .; j_gene: TRBJ1-1; CDR3aa: CASSIREGGTEAFF; CDR3nt: TGTGCCAGTAGTATCAGGGAGGGAGGCACTGAAGCTTTCTTT
v_gene: TRBV5-4; abundance: .; d_gene: .; j_gene: TRBJ1-2; CDR3aa: CASSWYREIGYTF; CDR3nt: TGTGCCAGCAGCTGGTACAGGGAAATTGGCTACACCTTC